This TCR beta chain is from a study of T-cell reconstitution after alpha-beta-depleted transplantation in children. TCRbeta library preparation incorporated unique molecular identifiers. TCRdb re-analysed the PCR reads in MiXCR, keeping a single row per CDR3 protein. The table includes approximately 520,000 distinct CDR3 sequences, 9.5% to 12% detected once. This clonotype was detected a few times. Germline assignment: CDR1 SGHTA and CDR2 FQGTGA. CDR3 length equals 18 residues. With 3 bases clipped from V and 5 bases from J, the junction kept 10 bases outside the gene matches. The sample in question was PBMCs, mostly from graft donor cells, obtained 180 days after TCRalphabeta/CD19-depleted stem cell transplant. The chain combines TRBV7-3 with TRBJ2-2, with 12 positions matching TRBD2. The TCR was taken from a female patient aged 2-15 years who had a stem cell transplant for aplastic anemia, so the T cells may come from the graft donor. The CDR3 is CASSFTSSGRARTGELFF. The CDR3 DNA reads as TGTGCCAGCAGCTTTACGTCTAGCGGGAGGGCCCGGACCGGGGAGCTGTTTTTT.